This passage covers 7 T cell receptor beta chains from one sample sequenced in a study of beta chain features in type 1 diabetes. Since all of the isolated RNA was reverse transcribed, expressed TCRB transcripts were what got sequenced. Assay used: immunoSEQ multiplex PCR; TCRdb lists only in-frame clones, some missing. Altogether about 350,000 clones are present, about 18% being singletons, with the ten largest covering under 0.05%. The sequenced material came from naive CD4+ T cells from blood. Receptors were obtained from a woman aged 18-35 years in good health.

The chain joins TRBV5-4 to TRBJ2-3; 11 bases fit TRBD2. The CDR3 totals 16 residues. Germline CDR1 SGHNT, CDR2 YYREEE (reference sequence). V shed 4 bases and J 3 bases; nucleotides not matched to a gene: 7. CDR3 sequence reads: CASSVTSGRTTDTQYF. DNA for the CDR3: TGTGCCAGCAGCGTAACTAGCGGGAGAACGACAGATACGCAGTATTTT.

A few counts support this clone. CDR3: CSATGEGAGYTF. Written as DNA, the CDR3 is TGCAGCGCTACAGGGGAAGGAGCGGGCTACACCTTC. V is TRBV29-1 and J is TRBJ1-2, with TRBD1 identical over 7 bases. The germline gives CDR1 SQVTM, CDR2 ANQGSEA. This CDR3 contains 12 residues. V trimming: 7 bases; J trimming: 8 bases; junction bases outside the gene matches: 10. The full variable domain, in which reference TRBV29-1 and TRBJ1-2 provide the parts outside the CDR3, is SAVISQKPSRDICQRGTSLTIQCQVDSQVTMMFWYRQQPGQSLTLIATANQGSEATYESGFVIDKFPISRPNLTFSTLTVSNMSPEDSSIYLCSATGEGAGYTFGSGTRLTVV.

This rearrangement joins TRBV7-9 to TRBJ2-7; D remains unclear. Germline CDR1 reads SEHNR; CDR2 reads FQNEAQ (reference sequence). The V end was cut by 0 bases, the J end by 4 bases, with 10 bases between. This CDR3 contains 14 residues. The CDR3 nucleotides are TGTGCCAGCAGCTTAGCGGGCAGGATTTACGAGCAGTACTTC. It is translated as CASSLAGRIYEQYF.

The chain uses TRBV7-9 and TRBJ2-1, with D maybe TRBD1 (5 bases). Per the germline V gene, CDR1 is SEHNR and CDR2 is FQNEAQ (reference sequence). The CDR3 contains 15 residues. The ends were cut back, 4 bases at V and 0 bases at J, with 10 bases in the middle. The CDR3 DNA reads TGTGCCAGCAGCTCGACAGCGAGCTCCTACAATGAGCAGTTCTTC. This codes for CASSSTASSYNEQFF. The variable domain in full, with the rest retrieved from reference TRBV7-9 and TRBJ2-1, is DTGVSQNPRHKITKRGQNVTFRCDPISEHNRLYWYRQTLGQGPEFLTYFQNEAQLEKSRLLSDRFSAERPKGSFSTLEIQRTEQGDSAMYLCASSSTASSYNEQFFGPGTRLTVL.

V usage is TRBV7-9 and J usage is TRBJ2-5; TRBD1 matches 7 bases. The CDR3 sequence is 14 residues long. After removal of 5 bases from V and 1 base from J, the junction contained 4 bases not matched to a gene. CDR1 is SEHNR, CDR2 FQNEAQ, per germline (reference sequence). CDR3 loop: CASSKGTVQETQYF. CDR3 in DNA: TGTGCCAGCAGCAAAGGGACAGTCCAAGAGACCCAGTACTTC. Full variable domain (rest looked up from reference TRBV7-9 and TRBJ2-5): DTGVSQNPRHKITKRGQNVTFRCDPISEHNRLYWYRQTLGQGPEFLTYFQNEAQLEKSRLLSDRFSAERPKGSFSTLEIQRTEQGDSAMYLCASSKGTVQETQYFGPGTRLLVL.

There are a few counts of this clone. This chain uses TRBV27 with TRBJ1-1; 8 nucleotides align to TRBD1. The CDR3 extends over 13 amino acids. The J segment lost 11 bases and the V segment lost 0 bases, leaving 5 bases of the junction unmatched. Per germline, CDR1 MNHEY and CDR2 SMNVEV (reference sequence). DNA for the CDR3: TGTGCCAGCAGTTTATCGGGCAGGGGGCCTGCTTTCTTT. It encodes CASSLSGRGPAFF.

The chain joins TRBV4-1 to TRBJ1-2, with D uncertain. CDR3 length equals 13 residues. CDR1 and CDR2 (germline): MGHRA, YSYEKL. Trimming pared 0 bases from V and 7 bases from J, leaving 9 bases between. The CDR3 reads CASSQEAAGGYTF. Written as DNA, the CDR3 is TGCGCCAGCAGCCAAGAGGCAGCGGGTGGCTACACCTTC.